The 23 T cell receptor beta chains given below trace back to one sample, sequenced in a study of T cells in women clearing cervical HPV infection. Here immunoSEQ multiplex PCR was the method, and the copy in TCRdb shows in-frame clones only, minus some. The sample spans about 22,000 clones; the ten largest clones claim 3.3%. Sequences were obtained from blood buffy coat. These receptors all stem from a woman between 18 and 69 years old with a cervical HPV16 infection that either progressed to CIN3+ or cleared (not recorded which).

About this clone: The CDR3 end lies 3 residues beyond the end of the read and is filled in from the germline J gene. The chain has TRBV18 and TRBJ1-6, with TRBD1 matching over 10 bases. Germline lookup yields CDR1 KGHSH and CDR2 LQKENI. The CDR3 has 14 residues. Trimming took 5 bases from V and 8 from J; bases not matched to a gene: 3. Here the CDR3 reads CASSDRGRDSPLHF. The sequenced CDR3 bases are TGTGCCAGCTCAGACAGGGGGCGAGATTCACCC. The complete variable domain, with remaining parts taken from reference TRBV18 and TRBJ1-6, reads NAGVMQNPRHLVRRRGQEARLRCSPMKGHSHVYWYRQLPEEGLKFMVYLQKENIIDESGMPKERFSAEFPKEGPSILRIQQVVRGDSAAYFCASSDRGRDSPLHFGNGTRLTVT.

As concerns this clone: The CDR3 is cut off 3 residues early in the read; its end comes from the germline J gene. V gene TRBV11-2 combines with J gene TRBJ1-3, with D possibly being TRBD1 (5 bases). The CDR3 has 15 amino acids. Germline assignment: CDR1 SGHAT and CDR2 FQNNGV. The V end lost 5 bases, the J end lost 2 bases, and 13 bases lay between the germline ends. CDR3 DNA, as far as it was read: TGTGCCAGCAGCCCGCGCAGGGTAGCTGGAAACACC. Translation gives CASSPRRVAGNT. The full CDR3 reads CASSPRRVAGNTIYF.

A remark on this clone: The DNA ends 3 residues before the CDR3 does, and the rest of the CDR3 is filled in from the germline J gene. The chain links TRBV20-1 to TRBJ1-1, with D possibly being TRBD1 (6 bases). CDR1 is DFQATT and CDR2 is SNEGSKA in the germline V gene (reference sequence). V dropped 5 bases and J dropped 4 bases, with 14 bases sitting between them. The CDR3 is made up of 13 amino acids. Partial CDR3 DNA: TGCAGTGCTGAGGGGGAGGCGGGCACTGAA. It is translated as CSAEGEAGTE. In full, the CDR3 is CSAEGEAGTEAFF.

CDR3 DNA (partial): TGTGCCAGCAGCTTAGCTAGCGGGAGGGTTGCG. Its translation: CASSLASGRVA. The whole CDR3 is CASSLASGRVAQYF. V and J are TRBV11-2 and TRBJ2-3; 12 bases fit TRBD2. The CDR3 goes on 3 residues after the read ends, and that part is filled in from the germline J gene. CDR1 and CDR2 (germline): SGHAT, FQNNGV. The CDR3 consists of 14 residues.

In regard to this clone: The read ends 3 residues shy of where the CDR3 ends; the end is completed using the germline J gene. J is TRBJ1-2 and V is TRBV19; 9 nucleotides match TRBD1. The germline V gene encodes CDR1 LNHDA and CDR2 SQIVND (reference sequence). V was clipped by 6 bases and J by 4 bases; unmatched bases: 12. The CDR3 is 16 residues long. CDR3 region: CASSLTPGQGSYGYTF. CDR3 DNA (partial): TGTGCCAGTAGCCTAACACCGGGACAGGGTAGCTATGGC.

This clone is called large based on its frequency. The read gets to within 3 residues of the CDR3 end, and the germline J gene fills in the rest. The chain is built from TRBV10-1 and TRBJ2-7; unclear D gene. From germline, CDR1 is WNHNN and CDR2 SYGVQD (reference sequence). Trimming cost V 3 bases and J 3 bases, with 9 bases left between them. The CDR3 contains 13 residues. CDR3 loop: CASSETHDYEQYF. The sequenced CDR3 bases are TGCGCCAGCAGTGAAACACATGACTACGAG.

This chain's CDR3 is CAGRVSGRPYEQYF. CDR3 DNA (partial): TGTGCCGGGCGAGTGAGCGGGAGGCCCTACGAG. The rearrangement links TRBV6-2 or TRBV6-3 to TRBJ2-7; 9 positions match TRBD2. The observed sequence ends 3 residues before the CDR3 terminus, with the missing tail filled in from the germline J gene. V shed 11 bases and J 2 bases; nucleotides not matched to a gene: 10. CDR1 and CDR2 from the germline V gene are MNHEY and SVGEGT. The CDR3 consists of 14 residues.

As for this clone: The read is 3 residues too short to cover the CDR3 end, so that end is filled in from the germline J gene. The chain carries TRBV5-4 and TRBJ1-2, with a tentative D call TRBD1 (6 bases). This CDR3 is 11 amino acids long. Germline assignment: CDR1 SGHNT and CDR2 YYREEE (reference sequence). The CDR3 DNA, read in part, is TGTGCCAGCAGCCAGGGGCGCGGC. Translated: CASSQGRG. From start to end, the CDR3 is CASSQGRGYTF.

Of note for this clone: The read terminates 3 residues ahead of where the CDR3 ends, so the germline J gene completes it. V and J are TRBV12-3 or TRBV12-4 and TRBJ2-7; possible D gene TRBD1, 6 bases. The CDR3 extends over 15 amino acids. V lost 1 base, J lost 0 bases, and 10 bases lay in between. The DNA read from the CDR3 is TGTGCCAGCAGTTTAGGGACAGCGGACTCCTACGAG. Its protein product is CASSLGTADSYE. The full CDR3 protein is CASSLGTADSYEQYF.

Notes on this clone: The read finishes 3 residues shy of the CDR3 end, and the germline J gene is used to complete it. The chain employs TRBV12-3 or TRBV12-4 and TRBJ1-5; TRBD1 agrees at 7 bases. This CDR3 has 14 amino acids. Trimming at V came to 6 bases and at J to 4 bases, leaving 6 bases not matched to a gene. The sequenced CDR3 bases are TGTGCCAGCAGGGTACAGGGGAGGAATCAGCCC. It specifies CASRVQGRNQP. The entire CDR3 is CASRVQGRNQPQHF.

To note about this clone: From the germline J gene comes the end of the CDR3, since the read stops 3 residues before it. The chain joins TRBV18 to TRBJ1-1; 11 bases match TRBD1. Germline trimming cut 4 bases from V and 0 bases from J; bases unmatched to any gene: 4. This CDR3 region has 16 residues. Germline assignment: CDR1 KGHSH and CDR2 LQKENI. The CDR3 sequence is CASSRRTGGMNTEAFF. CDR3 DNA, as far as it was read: TGTGCCAGCTCACGTCGGACAGGGGGCATGAACACTGAA.

CDR3 DNA (partial): TGTGCCAGCAGAGGCGGGAACTACGAG. It specifies CASRGGNYE. The whole CDR3 reads CASRGGNYEQYF. The chain has TRBV12-3 or TRBV12-4 and TRBJ2-7; TRBD2 is a possible D gene (6 bases). The sequence runs out 3 residues before the end of the CDR3; the remainder is reconstructed from the germline J gene. V shed 6 bases and J shed 3 bases, with 9 bases lying between them. CDR3 size: 12 residues.

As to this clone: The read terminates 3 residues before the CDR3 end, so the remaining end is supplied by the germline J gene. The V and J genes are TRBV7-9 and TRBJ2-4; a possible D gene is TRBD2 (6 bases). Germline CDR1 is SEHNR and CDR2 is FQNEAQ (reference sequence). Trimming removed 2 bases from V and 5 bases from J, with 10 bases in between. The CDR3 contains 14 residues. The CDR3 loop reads CASSLIGGQNIQYF. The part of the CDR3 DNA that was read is TGTGCCAGCAGCTTAATCGGGGGACAAAACATT.

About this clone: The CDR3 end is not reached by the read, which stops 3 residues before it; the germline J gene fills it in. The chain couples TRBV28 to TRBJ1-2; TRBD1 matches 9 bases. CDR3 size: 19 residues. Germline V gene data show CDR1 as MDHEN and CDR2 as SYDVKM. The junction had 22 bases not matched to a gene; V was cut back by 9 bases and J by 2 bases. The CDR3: CASYQGWDRETGINYGYTF. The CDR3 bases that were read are TGTGCCAGTTATCAGGGATGGGACAGGGAAACCGGAATCAACTATGGC.

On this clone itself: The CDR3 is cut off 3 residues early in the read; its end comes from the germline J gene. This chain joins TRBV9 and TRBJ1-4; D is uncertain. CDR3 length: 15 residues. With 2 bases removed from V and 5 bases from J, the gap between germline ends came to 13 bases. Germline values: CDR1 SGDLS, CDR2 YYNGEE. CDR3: CASSVSGLPNEKLFF. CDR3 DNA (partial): TGTGCCAGCAGCGTCTCCGGACTCCCGAATGAAAAA.

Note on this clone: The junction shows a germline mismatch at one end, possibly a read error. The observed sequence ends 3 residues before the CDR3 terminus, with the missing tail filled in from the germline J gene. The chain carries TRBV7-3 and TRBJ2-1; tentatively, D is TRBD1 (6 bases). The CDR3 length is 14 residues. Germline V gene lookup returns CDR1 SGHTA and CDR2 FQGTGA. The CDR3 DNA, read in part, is TGTTCCAGCAGCGTTAACAGGGCCGGCAATGAG. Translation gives CSSSVNRAGNE. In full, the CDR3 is CSSSVNRAGNEQFF. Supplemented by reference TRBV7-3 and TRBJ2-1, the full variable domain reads GAGVSQTPSNKVTEKGKYVELRCDPISGHTALYWYRQSLGQGPEFLIYFQGTGAADDSGLPNDRFFAVRPEGSVSTLKIQRTERGDSAVYLCSSSVNRAGNEQFFGPGTRLTVL.

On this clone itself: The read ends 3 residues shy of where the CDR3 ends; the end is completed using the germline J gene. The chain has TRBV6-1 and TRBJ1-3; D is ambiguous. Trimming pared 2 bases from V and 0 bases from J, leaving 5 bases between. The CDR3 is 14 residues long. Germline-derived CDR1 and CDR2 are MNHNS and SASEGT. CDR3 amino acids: CASSELRSGNTIYF. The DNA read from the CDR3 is TGTGCCAGCAGTGAACTCCGCTCTGGAAACACC.

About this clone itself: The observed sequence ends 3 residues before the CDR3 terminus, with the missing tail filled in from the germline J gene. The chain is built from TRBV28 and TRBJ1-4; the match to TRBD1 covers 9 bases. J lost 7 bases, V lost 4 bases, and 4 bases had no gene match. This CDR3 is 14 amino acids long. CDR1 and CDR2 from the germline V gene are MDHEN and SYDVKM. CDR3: CASSSPGQGEKLFF. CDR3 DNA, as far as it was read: TGTGCCAGCAGTTCCCCGGGACAGGGTGAAAAA.

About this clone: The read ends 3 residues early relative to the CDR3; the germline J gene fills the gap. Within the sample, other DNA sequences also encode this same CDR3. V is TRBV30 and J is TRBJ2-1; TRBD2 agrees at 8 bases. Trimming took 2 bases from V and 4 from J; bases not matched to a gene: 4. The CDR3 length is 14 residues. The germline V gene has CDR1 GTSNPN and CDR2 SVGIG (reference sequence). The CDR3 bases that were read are TGTGCCTGGAGTAGAGCGGGAGTATACAATGAG. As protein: CAWSRAGVYNE. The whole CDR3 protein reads CAWSRAGVYNEQFF. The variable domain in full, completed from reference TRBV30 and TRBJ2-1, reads SQTIHQWPATLVQPVGSPLSLECTVEGTSNPNLYWYRQAAGRGLQLLFYSVGIGQISSEVPQNLSASRPQDRQFILSSKKLLLSDSGFYLCAWSRAGVYNEQFFGPGTRLTVL.

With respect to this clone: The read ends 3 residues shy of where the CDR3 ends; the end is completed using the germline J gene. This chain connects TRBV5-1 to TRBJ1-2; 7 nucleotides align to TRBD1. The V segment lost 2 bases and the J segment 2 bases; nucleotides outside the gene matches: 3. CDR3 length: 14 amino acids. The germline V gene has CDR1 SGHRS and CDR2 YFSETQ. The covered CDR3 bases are TGCGCCAGCAGCTTTCAGGGGGGAAACTATGGC. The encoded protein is CASSFQGGNYG. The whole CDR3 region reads CASSFQGGNYGYTF.

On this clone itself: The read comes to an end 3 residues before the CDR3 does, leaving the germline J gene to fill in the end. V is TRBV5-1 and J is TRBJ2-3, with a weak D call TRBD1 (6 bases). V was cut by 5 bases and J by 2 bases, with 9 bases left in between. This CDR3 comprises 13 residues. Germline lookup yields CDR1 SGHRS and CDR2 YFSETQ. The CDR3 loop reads CASRDRSTDTQYF. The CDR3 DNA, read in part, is TGCGCCAGCAGAGACAGGTCCACAGATACG.

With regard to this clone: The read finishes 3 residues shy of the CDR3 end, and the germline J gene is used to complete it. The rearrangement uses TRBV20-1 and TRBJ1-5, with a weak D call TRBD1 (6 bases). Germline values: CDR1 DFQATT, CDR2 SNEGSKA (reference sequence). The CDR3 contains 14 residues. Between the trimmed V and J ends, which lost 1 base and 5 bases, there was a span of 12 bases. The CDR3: CSARVPGAYQPQHF. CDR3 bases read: TGCAGTGCTAGAGTCCCAGGGGCTTATCAGCCC.

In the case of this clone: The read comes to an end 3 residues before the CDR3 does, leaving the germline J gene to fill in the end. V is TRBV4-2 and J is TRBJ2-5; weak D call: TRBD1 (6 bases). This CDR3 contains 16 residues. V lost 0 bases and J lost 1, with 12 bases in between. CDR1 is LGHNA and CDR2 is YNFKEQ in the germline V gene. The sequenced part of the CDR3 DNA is TGTGCCAGCAGCCAAGAGGGGTTGACAGGCCAAGAGACC. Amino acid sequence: CASSQEGLTGQET. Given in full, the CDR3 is CASSQEGLTGQETQYF.